The 4 T cell receptor beta chains in this list originate from one sample, sequenced in a study of Ad26.COV2.S vaccination and SARS-CoV-2 variants. Assay used: immunoSEQ multiplex PCR; TCRdb lists only in-frame clones, some missing. The sample records 300,000 to 400,000 clones, about 91% being singletons. The sequences come from peripheral blood, collected after recovery from COVID-19. The receptors come from a human donor who had recovered from COVID-19.

V and J are TRBV7-2 and TRBJ2-7, with no clear D. CDR3 length: 14 amino acids. V was clipped by 5 bases and J by 6 bases, with 17 bases between them. The V gene's germline CDR1 is SGHTA and CDR2 FQGNSA. The CDR3: CASSQKAGYGEQYF. In DNA form, the CDR3 reads TGTGCCAGCAGCCAAAAAGCCGGTTATGGCGAGCAGTACTTC.

The chain combines TRBV12-3 or TRBV12-4 with TRBJ1-2, with 7 bases aligning to TRBD1. The CDR3 covers 13 residues. The J segment lost 7 bases and the V segment lost 6 bases, leaving 8 bases of the junction unmatched. CDR3 DNA: TGTGCCAGCAGCCCCTCCCGACAGGGTGGCTACACCTTC. This encodes CASSPSRQGGYTF.

The chain recombines TRBV19 with TRBJ2-3; perhaps TRBD1 as D (5 bases). Germline V gene data show CDR1 as LNHDA and CDR2 as SQIVND (reference sequence). The CDR3 runs to 17 residues. The germline V and J ends were trimmed by 1 base and 2 bases, with 16 bases remaining between them. The CDR3 region is CASSIVYAGSTTDTQYF. CDR3 coding DNA: TGTGCCAGTAGTATAGTTTATGCAGGGTCGACCACAGATACGCAGTATTTT.

The chain couples TRBV4-1 to TRBJ2-2; 7 bases map to TRBD2. The CDR3 is made up of 16 amino acids. V was clipped by 1 base and J by 1 base; unmatched bases: 3. Germline V CDR1 and CDR2: MGHRA, YSYEKL. CDR3 DNA sequence: TGCGCCAGCAGCCAAGTGGCGGGAGTGAACACCGGGGAGCTGTTTTTT. Amino acid sequence: CASSQVAGVNTGELFF.